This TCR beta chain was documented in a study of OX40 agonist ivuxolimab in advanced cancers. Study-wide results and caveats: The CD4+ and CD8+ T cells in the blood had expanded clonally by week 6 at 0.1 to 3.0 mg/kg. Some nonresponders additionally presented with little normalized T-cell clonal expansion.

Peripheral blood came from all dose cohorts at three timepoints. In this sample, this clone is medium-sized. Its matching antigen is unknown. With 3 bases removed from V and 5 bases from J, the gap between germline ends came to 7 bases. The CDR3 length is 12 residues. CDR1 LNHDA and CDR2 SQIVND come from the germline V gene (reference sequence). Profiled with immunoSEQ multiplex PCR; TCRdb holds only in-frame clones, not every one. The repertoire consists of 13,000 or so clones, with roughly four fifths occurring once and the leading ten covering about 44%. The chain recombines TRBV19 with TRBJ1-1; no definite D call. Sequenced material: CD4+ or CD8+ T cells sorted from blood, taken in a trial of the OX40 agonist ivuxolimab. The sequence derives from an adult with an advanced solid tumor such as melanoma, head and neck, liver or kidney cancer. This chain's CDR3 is CASSIGRTEAFF. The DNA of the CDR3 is TGTGCCAGTAGTATCGGGAGGACTGAAGCTTTCTTT. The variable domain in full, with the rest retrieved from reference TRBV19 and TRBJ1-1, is DGGITQSPKYLFRKEGQNVTLSCEQNLNHDAMYWYRQDPGQGLRLIYYSQIVNDFQKGDIAEGYSVSREKKESFPLTVTSAQKNPTAFYLCASSIGRTEAFFGQGTRLTVV.